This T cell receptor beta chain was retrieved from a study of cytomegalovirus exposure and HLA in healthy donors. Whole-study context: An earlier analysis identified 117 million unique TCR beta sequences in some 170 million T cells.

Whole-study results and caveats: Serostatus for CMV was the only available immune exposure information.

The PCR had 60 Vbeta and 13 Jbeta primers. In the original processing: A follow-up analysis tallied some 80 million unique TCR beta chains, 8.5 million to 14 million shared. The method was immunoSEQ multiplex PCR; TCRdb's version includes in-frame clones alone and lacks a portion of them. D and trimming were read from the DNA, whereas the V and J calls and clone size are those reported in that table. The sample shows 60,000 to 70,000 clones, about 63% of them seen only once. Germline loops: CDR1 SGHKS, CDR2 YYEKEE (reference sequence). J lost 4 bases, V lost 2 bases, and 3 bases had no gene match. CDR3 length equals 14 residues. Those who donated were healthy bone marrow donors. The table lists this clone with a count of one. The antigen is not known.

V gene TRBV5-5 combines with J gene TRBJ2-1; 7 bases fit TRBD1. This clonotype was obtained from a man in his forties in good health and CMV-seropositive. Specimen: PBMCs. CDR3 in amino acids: CASSLGDRYNEQFF. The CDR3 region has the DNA TGTGCCAGCAGCTTAGGGGACAGATACAATGAGCAGTTCTTC.